The 16 T cell receptor beta chains presented below share a single source sample, sequenced in a study of T cells expressing NK-cell markers. Each CDR3 protein gets one entry in TCRdb, which reprocessed the 5' RACE reads and gives no DNA. The repertoire table contains about 380,000 distinct CDR3 sequences. Sequencing was carried out using blood T cells: a sorted CD56 or NKG2C T cell subset, CD4+ or CD8+ T cells, or bulk PBMC T cells (not recorded which). All receptors derive from a man aged 18 to 69 in good health.

The chain has TRBV7-8 and TRBJ1-6. Per the germline V gene, CDR1 is SGHVS and CDR2 is FQNEAQ. The CDR3 runs to 15 residues. CDR3 amino acids: CASSATGQRNSPLHF.

V usage is TRBV15 and J usage is TRBJ2-1; TCRdb gives TRBD2 as the D gene, but with no DNA this cannot be confirmed. Germline CDR1 LNHNV, CDR2 YYDKDF (reference sequence). This CDR3 is 15 amino acids long. CDR3: CATSRDSGGAGEQFF.

The rearrangement uses TRBV4-1 and TRBJ1-1; the D gene TCRdb calls, TRBD1, cannot be checked with no DNA. CDR1 is MGHRA, CDR2 YSYEKL, per germline. CDR3 length: 15 amino acids. CDR3 sequence: CASSQDRGQYTEAFF.

The V and J genes are TRBV7-2 and TRBJ2-4. The CDR3 loop spans 16 amino acids. Germline loops: CDR1 SGHTA, CDR2 FQGNSA. This chain's CDR3 is CASSRVGYEAKNIQYF.

V usage is TRBV12-3 or TRBV12-4 and J usage is TRBJ2-2; TCRdb reports TRBD1, a call that lacks DNA to check it against. CDR3 length equals 15 residues. CDR3 protein: CASSWTGRGTGELFF.

J is TRBJ2-6 and V is TRBV5-4; the D gene TCRdb calls, TRBD1, cannot be checked with no DNA. Germline V gene data show CDR1 as SGHNT and CDR2 as YYREEE (reference sequence). This CDR3 has 16 residues. The CDR3 is CASSLGQPPGANVLTF.

The chain employs TRBV27 and TRBJ1-5; as DNA is missing, the TRBD1 call by TCRdb cannot be tested. Germline CDR1 reads MNHEY; CDR2 reads SMNVEV (reference sequence). The CDR3 has 16 amino acids. CDR3 loop: CASSLRGTGVNQPQHF.

The chain is built from TRBV7-8 and TRBJ2-2; the D gene TCRdb calls, TRBD2, cannot be checked with no DNA. This CDR3 has 14 residues. Germline CDR1 and CDR2: SGHVS and FQNEAQ. CDR3 protein: CASSLIGRVGELFF.

The rearrangement uses TRBV7-9 and TRBJ2-1; TCRdb's D call of TRBD2 is untestable without DNA. The CDR3 covers 15 residues. CDR1 SEHNR and CDR2 FQNEAQ come from the germline V gene (reference sequence). The CDR3 sequence: CASSYGLAVVGEQFF.

CDR3 sequence: CASSSGLADWKDEQYF. The chain joins TRBV5-1 to TRBJ2-7; TCRdb's D gene call, TRBD2, goes unchecked for lack of DNA. Germline CDR1 reads SGHRS; CDR2 reads YFSETQ. The CDR3 is 16 amino acids.

The V call is TRBV6-5, the J call TRBJ2-1; TCRdb's D gene call, TRBD2, goes unchecked for lack of DNA. CDR3 length: 17 amino acids. From germline, CDR1 is MNHEY and CDR2 SVGAGI. CDR3 in amino acids: CASSYTRPRAYYNEQFF.

V is TRBV5-4 and J is TRBJ2-7; the TCRdb call, TRBD1, lacks DNA for checking. This CDR3 region has 17 residues. Germline CDR1 SGHNT, CDR2 YYREEE (reference sequence). The CDR3 is CASSPIPGGQMNYEQYF.

J is TRBJ2-5 and V is TRBV27; TCRdb outputs TRBD2, but without DNA this stays unchecked. This CDR3 is built from 15 residues. Per germline, CDR1 MNHEY and CDR2 SMNVEV (reference sequence). This CDR3 is CASRIAGSGRETQYF.

The CDR3 spells CASSPLGQANQPQHF. V usage is TRBV28 and J usage is TRBJ1-5; TCRdb lists TRBD1, though no DNA is available to test this call. Germline CDR1 is MDHEN and CDR2 is SYDVKM. CDR3 length: 15 amino acids.

The chain has TRBV5-1 and TRBJ1-5; checking the TCRdb D call of TRBD1 is not possible without DNA. CDR1 and CDR2 (germline): SGHRS, YFSETQ. CDR3 length: 16 residues. The CDR3 reads CASSPAGGTPLEPQHF. The full variable domain, completed using reference TRBV5-1 and TRBJ1-5, is KAGVTQTPRYLIKTRGQQVTLSCSPISGHRSVSWYQQTPGQGLQFLFEYFSETQRNKGNFPGRFSGRQFSNSRSEMNVSTLELGDSALYLCASSPAGGTPLEPQHFGDGTRLSIL.

The chain carries TRBV12-3 or TRBV12-4 and TRBJ2-3; TCRdb outputs TRBD1, but without DNA this stays unchecked. CDR3 length: 15 amino acids. The CDR3 loop reads CASSSTGGSKDTQYF.